Listed below are T cell receptor beta chains from one sample, sequenced in a study of T-cell memory formation after mild COVID-19. TCRdb re-derived calls from the 5' RACE reads in MiXCR, one entry per CDR3 protein. The sample includes around 450,000 distinct CDR3 sequences, 24% seen only once; the top ten take 8.8%. Material: PBMCs or a T cell subset sorted from them (not recorded which). These receptors were obtained from an adult woman who had mild COVID-19 (a few samples of this study predate the infection). Cell type and time point are not known. Both conserved end residues are part of each CDR3. Each record gives: J gene, V gene, CDR3 protein.

TRBJ2-1	TRBV20-1	CSAKDRVYGNEQFF
TRBJ1-2	TRBV12-3/TRBV12-4	CASRLGGQGYGYTF
TRBJ2-1	TRBV30	CAWSPLGVSYNEQFF
TRBJ2-2	TRBV11-3	CASSLMGQSSGELFF
TRBJ2-2	TRBV19	CASRTGTGKLFF
TRBJ2-7	TRBV6-2/TRBV6-3	CASRVAGTYEQYF
TRBJ2-5	TRBV11-3	CASSVDRANQETQYF
TRBJ2-7	TRBV12-3/TRBV12-4	CASRRGTSGGEQYF
TRBJ2-7	TRBV28	CASSFAGGGLNEQYF
TRBJ1-5	TRBV27	CASSLSVSNQPQHF
TRBJ2-3	TRBV18	CASSQDGGDTQYF
TRBJ1-1	TRBV5-6	CASSLVPGSLGAFF
TRBJ1-5	TRBV4-2	CASSQEGRLGNQPQHF
TRBJ2-3	TRBV5-4	CASSLPSRQADTQYF
TRBJ1-5	TRBV5-1	CASSPGTTNQPQHF
TRBJ1-1	TRBV2	CASRFVGEISEAFF